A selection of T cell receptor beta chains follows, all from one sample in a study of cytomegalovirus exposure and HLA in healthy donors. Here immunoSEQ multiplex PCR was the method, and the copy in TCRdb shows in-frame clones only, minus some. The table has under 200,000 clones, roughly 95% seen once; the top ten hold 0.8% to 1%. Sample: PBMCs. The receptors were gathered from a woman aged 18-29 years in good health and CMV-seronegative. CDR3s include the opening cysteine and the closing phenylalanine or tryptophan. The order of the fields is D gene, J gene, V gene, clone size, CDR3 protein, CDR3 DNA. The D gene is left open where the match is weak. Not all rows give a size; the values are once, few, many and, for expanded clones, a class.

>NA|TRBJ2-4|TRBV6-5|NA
CASSRATGFKNIQYF
TGTGCCAGCAGTCGCGCCACAGGGTTCAAAAACATTCAGTACTTC
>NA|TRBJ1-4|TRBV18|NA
CASSPQYGASEKLFF
TGTGCCAGCTCACCGCAATATGGGGCCAGTGAAAAACTGTTTTTT
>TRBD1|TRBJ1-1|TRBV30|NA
CACRTGGAPTEAFF
TGTGCCTGTCGGACAGGGGGCGCGCCCACTGAAGCTTTCTTT
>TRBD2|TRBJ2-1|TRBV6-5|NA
CASSPGGGLNNEQFF
TGTGCCAGCAGCCCTGGGGGGGGATTAAACAATGAGCAGTTCTTC
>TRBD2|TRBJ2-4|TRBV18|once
CASSPASGENIQYF
TGTGCCAGCTCACCAGCTAGCGGGGAAAACATTCAGTACTTC
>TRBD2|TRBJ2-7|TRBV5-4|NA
CASSLGTSGDYEQYF
TGTGCCAGCAGCTTGGGGACTAGCGGGGACTACGAGCAGTACTTC
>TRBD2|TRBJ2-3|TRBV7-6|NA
CASSLVGLAGADTQYF
TGTGCCAGCAGCTTAGTCGGTCTAGCGGGGGCTGATACGCAGTATTTT
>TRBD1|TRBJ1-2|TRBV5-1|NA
CASSLDRGKIRTF
TGCGCCAGCAGCTTGGACAGGGGTAAGATTCGCACCTTC
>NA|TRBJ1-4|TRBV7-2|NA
CASTKGGPNEKLFF
TGTGCCAGCACTAAAGGGGGACCTAATGAAAAACTGTTTTTT
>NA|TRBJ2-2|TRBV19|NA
CASSLTGVTGELFF
TGTGCCAGTAGCCTGACAGGAGTTACCGGGGAGCTGTTTTTT
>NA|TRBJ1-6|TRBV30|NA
CAWTSSRGLNSPLHF
TGTGCCTGGACTTCCTCCAGGGGACTAAATTCACCCCTCCACTTT
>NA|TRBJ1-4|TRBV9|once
CASSVAGGGGEKLFF
TGTGCCAGCAGCGTAGCCGGGGGGGGTGGCGAAAAACTGTTTTTT
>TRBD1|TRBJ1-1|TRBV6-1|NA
CASSQGTGVTEAFF
TGTGCCAGCAGTCAAGGGACAGGGGTCACTGAAGCTTTCTTT
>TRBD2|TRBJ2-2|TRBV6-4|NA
CASNPGLAKGNTGELFF
TGTGCCAGCAATCCGGGACTAGCAAAAGGGAACACCGGGGAGCTGTTTTTT
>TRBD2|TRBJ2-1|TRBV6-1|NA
CASREPGLGGNEQFF
TGTGCCAGCAGGGAGCCGGGACTAGGAGGGAATGAGCAGTTCTTC
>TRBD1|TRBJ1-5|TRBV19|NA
CASTGTGRGYSNQPQHF
TGTGCCAGTACTGGGACAGGAAGGGGATATAGCAATCAGCCCCAGCATTTT
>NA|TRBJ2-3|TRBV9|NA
CASSVSGTDTQYF
TGTGCCAGCAGCGTCAGCGGCACAGATACGCAGTATTTT
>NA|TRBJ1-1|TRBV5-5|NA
CASSLVPGQGKTNTEAFF
TGTGCCAGCAGCTTGGTCCCAGGGCAGGGGAAGACGAACACTGAAGCTTTCTTT
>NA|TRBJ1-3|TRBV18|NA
CASSPNQGSGNTIYF
TGTGCCAGCTCACCCAACCAGGGCTCTGGAAACACCATATATTTT
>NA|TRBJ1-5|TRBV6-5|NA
CASSYSGLLQQPQHF
TGTGCCAGCAGTTATTCTGGACTGCTACAACAGCCCCAGCATTTT
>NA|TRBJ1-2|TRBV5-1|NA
CASSLGEGSYGYTF
TGCGCCAGCAGCTTGGGGGAGGGATCCTATGGCTACACCTTC
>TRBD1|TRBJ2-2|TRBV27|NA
CASSLTGGGPGELFF
TGTGCCAGCAGTCTCACAGGGGGAGGTCCCGGGGAGCTGTTTTTT
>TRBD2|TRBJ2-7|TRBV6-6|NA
CASSYGLAPYEQYF
TGTGCCAGCAGTTACGGACTAGCCCCCTACGAGCAGTACTTC
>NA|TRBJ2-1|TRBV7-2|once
CASSRDRGTNEQFF
TGTGCCAGCAGCCGGGATCGGGGAACGAATGAGCAGTTCTTC
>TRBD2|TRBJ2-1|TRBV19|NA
CASSRTSGGYGEQFF
TGTGCCAGTAGCCGGACTAGCGGGGGCTACGGGGAGCAGTTCTTC
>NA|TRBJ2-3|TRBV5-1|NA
CASSLRGLSTDTQYF
TGCGCCAGCAGCTTAAGGGGACTGAGCACAGATACGCAGTATTTT
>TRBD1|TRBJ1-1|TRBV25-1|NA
CASQGQAVTEAFF
TGTGCCAGCCAGGGACAGGCAGTCACTGAAGCTTTCTTT
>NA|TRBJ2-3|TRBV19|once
CASNTEGTSTDTQYF
TGTGCCAGTAACACCGAGGGGACTAGCACAGATACGCAGTATTTT
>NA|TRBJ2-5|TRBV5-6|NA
CASSNWAGTQYF
TGTGCCAGCAGCAACTGGGCCGGGACCCAGTACTTC
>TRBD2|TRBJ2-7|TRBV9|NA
CASGTSGGRQYF
TGTGCCAGCGGTACTAGCGGGGGTCGGCAGTACTTC
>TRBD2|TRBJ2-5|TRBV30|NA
CAWSRLAGVPQETQYF
TGTGCCTGGAGTAGACTAGCGGGGGTACCCCAAGAGACCCAGTACTTC
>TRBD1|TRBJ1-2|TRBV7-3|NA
CASSPGQIYGYTF
TGTGCCAGCAGCCCGGGACAGATATATGGCTACACCTTC
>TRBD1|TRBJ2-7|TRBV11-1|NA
CASSYRQGGTPYEQYF
TGTGCCAGCAGCTACCGACAGGGGGGAACACCCTACGAGCAGTACTTC
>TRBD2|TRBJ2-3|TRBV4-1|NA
CASSQGSGGDSTDTQYF
TGCGCCAGCAGCCAAGGTAGCGGGGGGGATAGCACAGATACGCAGTATTTT
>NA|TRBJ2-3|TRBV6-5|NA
CASRRGWGADTQYF
TGTGCCAGCAGGCGGGGCTGGGGCGCAGATACGCAGTATTTT
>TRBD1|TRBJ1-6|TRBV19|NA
CASSIGVQGHNSPLHF
TGTGCCAGTAGTATAGGGGTACAGGGGCACAATTCACCCCTCCACTTT
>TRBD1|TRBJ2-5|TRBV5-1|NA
CASSFRQGGETQYF
TGCGCCAGCAGCTTTCGACAGGGGGGGGAGACCCAGTACTTC
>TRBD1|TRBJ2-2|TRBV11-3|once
CASSPRTGFTGELFF
TGTGCCAGCAGCCCGAGGACAGGGTTTACCGGGGAGCTGTTTTTT
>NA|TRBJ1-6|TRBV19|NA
CASSAGQHNSPLHF
TGTGCCAGTAGTGCAGGACAGCATAATTCACCCCTCCACTTT
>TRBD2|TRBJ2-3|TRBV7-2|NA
CASSQTSGGAETQYF
TGTGCCAGCAGCCAAACTAGCGGGGGGGCTGAAACGCAGTATTTT
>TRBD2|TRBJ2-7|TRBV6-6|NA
CASSLLGLVYEQYF
TGTGCCAGCAGTTTACTCGGACTAGTCTACGAGCAGTACTTC
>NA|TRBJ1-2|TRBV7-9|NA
CASSAQVGYGYTF
TGTGCCAGCAGCGCACAGGTCGGCTATGGCTACACCTTC